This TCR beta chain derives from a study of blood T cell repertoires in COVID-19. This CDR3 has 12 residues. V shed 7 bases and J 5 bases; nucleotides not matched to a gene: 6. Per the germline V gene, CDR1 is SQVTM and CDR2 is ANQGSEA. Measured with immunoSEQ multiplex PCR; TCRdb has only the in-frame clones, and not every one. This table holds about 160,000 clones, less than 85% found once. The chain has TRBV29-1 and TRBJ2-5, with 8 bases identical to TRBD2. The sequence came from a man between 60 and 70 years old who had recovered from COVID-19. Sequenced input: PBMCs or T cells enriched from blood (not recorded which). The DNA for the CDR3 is TGCAGCGCCCGGGGGGGCGGGGAGACCCAGTACTTC. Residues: CSARGGGETQYF.